This TCR beta chain was captured in a study of T cells in Graves' hyperthyroidism and ophthalmopathy. Whole-study findings and limits: A model of 13 V-J features distinguished ophthalmopathy from stable hyperthyroidism. The blood repertoire included most of the expanded thyroid clonotypes above 0.001.

The V end was cut by 3 bases, the J end by 3 bases, with 10 bases between. Germline V gene sequence: CDR1 DFQATT, CDR2 SNEGSKA (reference sequence). This CDR3 is built from 13 residues. A note on this clonotype: What it binds is not known.

Amplified regions were TCR beta CDR3 sequences from RNA transcripts. A set of HTBI primers served as the primers for a first-round RT-PCR of the TCR CDR3. Using its own MiXCR run on the multiplex PCR reads, TCRdb lists one record per CDR3 protein. The sample includes over 700,000 distinct CDR3 sequences, around 20% of them seen just once. The patients, who ranged from 18 to 65 in age, presented with newly diagnosed hyperthyroidism lasting under 2 months. The diagnostic basis comprised clinical symptoms, serum thyroxine and TRAb, thyroid ultrasound and orbital computed tomography. Sequences were obtained from blood. The sequence was obtained from a woman in her forties or fifties with Graves' hyperthyroidism that later progressed to Graves' ophthalmopathy. The chain is built from TRBV20-1 and TRBJ2-3; perhaps D is TRBD1 or TRBD2 (5 bases each). The CDR3, as DNA: TGCAGTGCTAGGGGGGAAGGAACAGATACGCAGTATTTT. Translating it yields CSARGEGTDTQYF.